One T cell receptor beta chain is described in this entry. Distinct nucleotide sequences in the sample also encode this CDR3. This sample is part of a study of OX40 agonist ivuxolimab in advanced cancers. At the level of the study: Patients enrolled in dose escalation were diagnosed with hepatocellular carcinoma, melanoma, renal cell or head and neck cancer. Three patients, one with hepatocellular carcinoma and two with cutaneous melanoma, responded partially.

The method was immunoSEQ multiplex PCR; TCRdb's version includes in-frame clones alone and lacks a portion of them. The data contain 80,000 to 100,000 clones, 70% to 90% of them singletons. In germline, CDR1 is MDHEN, CDR2 SYDVKM. This CDR3 spans 17 amino acids. The V and J ends lost 9 bases and 2 bases, in that order; junction bases with no gene match: 10. The sequenced sample was CD4+ or CD8+ T cells sorted from blood, obtained in a trial of the OX40 agonist ivuxolimab. The TCR was taken from an adult with an advanced solid tumor such as melanoma, head and neck, liver or kidney cancer. The V gene is TRBV28, the J gene TRBJ2-6, with 10 bases matching TRBD1. CDR3 in amino acids: CASSLRQGAPGANVLTF. CDR3 nucleotides: TGTGCCAGTAGCTTGAGACAGGGGGCGCCTGGGGCCAACGTCCTGACTTTC.